The next 21 T cell receptor beta chains were all read from a single sample in a study of blood T cell repertoires in COVID-19. The table came from immunoSEQ multiplex PCR; TCRdb's copy has only in-frame clones and leaves some out. The repertoire holds roughly 38,000 clones, with approximately 89% as singletons. Input material: peripheral blood. The receptors derive from a man in his fifties with active COVID-19.

The chain is built from TRBV6-1 and TRBJ1-1; D not certain. This CDR3 is 16 amino acids long. CDR1 is MNHNS, CDR2 SASEGT, per germline. Trimming pared 10 bases from V and 1 base from J, leaving 22 bases between. CDR3 residues: CATREGVGLSNTEAFF. The CDR3 DNA follows: TGTGCCACCCGTGAAGGTGTAGGACTGTCGAACACTGAAGCTTTCTTT.

V is TRBV4-2 and J is TRBJ2-7; 7 nucleotides match TRBD1. CDR1 LGHNA and CDR2 YNFKEQ come from the germline V gene. The CDR3 has 16 residues. Trimming cost V 0 bases and J 2 bases; bases outside gene matches: 7. The DNA for the CDR3 is TGTGCCAGCAGCCAAGAATACCGGGACAGAGCCTACGAGCAGTACTTC. Protein sequence: CASSQEYRDRAYEQYF.

The J gene is TRBJ2-7, the V gene TRBV6-5; the D gene is possibly TRBD2 (7 bases). CDR3 length: 14 amino acids. The germline CDR1 and CDR2 sequences are MNHEY and SVGAGI. Deletions cut 4 bases from V and 7 bases from J, with 17 bases between. The CDR3 DNA is TGTGCCAGCAGTTCCCAGGGGAGGGTGGGGGAGCAGTACTTC. It codes for CASSSQGRVGEQYF.

The chain joins TRBV5-6 to TRBJ2-7, with D possibly TRBD1 on 5 matching bases. This CDR3 contains 16 residues. Looked up from germline, CDR1 is SGHDT and CDR2 is YYEEEE. The V end lost 0 bases, the J end lost 2 bases, and 15 bases lay between the germline ends. The CDR3 spells CASSLAGRALPYEQYF. DNA of the CDR3: TGTGCCAGCAGCTTGGCCGGCAGGGCTCTCCCCTACGAGCAGTACTTC.

The chain couples TRBV3-1 (or the pseudogene TRBV3-2) to TRBJ1-1, with D possibly matching TRBD1 (5 bases). Germline values: CDR1 LGHDT, CDR2 YNNKEL (reference sequence). This CDR3 has 15 amino acids. V was pared by 4 bases and J by 0 bases, with 12 bases between. The chain's CDR3 is CASSLSTDMNTEAFF. For the CDR3, the DNA is TGTGCCAGCAGCCTCTCGACAGACATGAACACTGAAGCTTTCTTT.

The chain has TRBV27 and TRBJ2-7, with D perhaps TRBD1 (7 bases). CDR3 size: 15 residues. V was cut by 2 bases and J by 0 bases, with 11 bases left in between. The germline V gene has CDR1 MNHEY and CDR2 SMNVEV (reference sequence). Here the CDR3 DNA reads TGTGCCAGCAGTTTACGCAGGGGGGCCTCCTACGAGCAGTACTTC. It is translated as CASSLRRGASYEQYF.

The V gene is TRBV27, the J gene TRBJ2-1; D perhaps matches TRBD2 (6 bases). The CDR3 contains 15 residues. Germline values: CDR1 MNHEY, CDR2 SMNVEV (reference sequence). Between the trimmed V and J ends, which lost 4 bases and 8 bases, there was a span of 18 bases. DNA of the CDR3: TGTGCCAGCAGTTATAATACCGGGAGTCGGGATGAGCAGTTCTTC. This codes for CASSYNTGSRDEQFF.

This sequence joins TRBV19 and TRBJ2-3, with 7 bases lining up with TRBD2. The trim removed 4 bases at V and 6 bases at J, leaving 4 bases unmatched. Germline V lookup: CDR1 LNHDA, CDR2 SQIVND (reference sequence). The CDR3 is made up of 13 amino acids. CDR3 in amino acids: CASSNWGGDTQYF. CDR3 sequence (DNA): TGTGCCAGTAGTAATTGGGGGGGGGATACGCAGTATTTT.

This clone was seen a single time. At one end, the junction sequence differs from germline, possibly due to a read error. The identical CDR3 is also encoded by other nucleotide sequences in the sample. This sequence joins TRBV4-1 and TRBJ2-7; D ambiguous. This CDR3 is 15 amino acids long. The germline V gene encodes CDR1 MGHRA and CDR2 YSYEKL. The CDR3: CASSQTSLSSYEQYF. DNA of the CDR3: TGCGCCAGTAGCCAAACCTCCCTATCCTCCTACGAGCAGTACTTC.

This chain links TRBV19 with TRBJ2-2; D is unclear. V was clipped by 4 bases and J by 1 base, with 4 bases between them. The germline V gene encodes CDR1 LNHDA and CDR2 SQIVND (reference sequence). CDR3 length: 13 amino acids. CDR3 nucleotide sequence: TGTGCCAGTAGTACCCAGAACACCGGGGAGCTGTTTTTT. Its protein is CASSTQNTGELFF.

The rearrangement joins TRBV12-3 or TRBV12-4 to TRBJ1-5; 7 nucleotides line up with TRBD1. After removal of 5 bases from V and 5 bases from J, the junction contained 0 bases not matched to a gene. The length of the CDR3 is 12 residues. The CDR3 DNA reads TGTGCCAGCAGTCAGGGGGATCAGCCCCAGCATTTT. This encodes CASSQGDQPQHF.

The rearrangement uses TRBV19 and TRBJ2-3; a weak D match, TRBD2 (5 bases). V gave up 2 bases and J gave up 4 bases, with 13 bases separating them. The CDR3 is 15 amino acids. Germline V CDR1 and CDR2: LNHDA, SQIVND (reference sequence). CDR3 nucleotides: TGTGCCAGTAGTATACGGTCAACTAGGGCAGATACGCAGTATTTT. Translated, it gives CASSIRSTRADTQYF.

This chain uses TRBV5-1 with TRBJ2-1; D gene unclear. The CDR3 sequence is 16 residues long. V gave up 0 bases and J gave up 1 base, with 11 bases separating them. Germline V gene lookup returns CDR1 SGHRS and CDR2 YFSETQ. The CDR3 DNA is TGCGCCAGCAGCTTGGCCGGCGGCCTTTCCTACAATGAGCAGTTCTTC. Translation: CASSLAGGLSYNEQFF.

The chain links TRBV6-5 to TRBJ2-3; no definite D call. The V gene lost 2 bases and the J gene lost 3 bases, with 6 bases spanning the gap. CDR3 length: 13 residues. The germline CDR1 and CDR2 sequences are MNHEY and SVGAGI. The CDR3 loop is CASSYAQTDTQYF. In nucleotides, the CDR3 is TGTGCCAGCAGTTACGCGCAAACAGATACGCAGTATTTT.

The rearrangement links TRBV18 to TRBJ1-2; D unclear. Between the trimmed V and J ends, which lost 0 bases and 3 bases, there was a span of 8 bases. The germline gives CDR1 KGHSH, CDR2 LQKENI. This CDR3 comprises 14 residues. CDR3 nucleotide sequence: TGTGCCAGCTCACCACCGGAGGACTACTATGGCTACACCTTC. This encodes CASSPPEDYYGYTF.

The chain couples TRBV5-1 to TRBJ1-6; weak D call: TRBD1 (6 bases). The CDR3 contains 14 residues. V was clipped by 4 bases and J by 13 bases, with 18 bases between them. Germline assignment: CDR1 SGHRS and CDR2 YFSETQ. CDR3 DNA: TGCGCCAGCAGCCCTGACAGGCCTCCTACTCCCCTCCACTTT. Protein product: CASSPDRPPTPLHF.

The V and J genes are TRBV27 and TRBJ1-5; no definite D call. CDR3 size: 13 residues. Trimming took off 7 bases at V and 6 bases at J, with 13 bases between the two ends. CDR1 MNHEY and CDR2 SMNVEV come from the germline V gene (reference sequence). The CDR3 DNA reads TGTGCCAGCACGGAAGGAGACGGTCAGCCCCAGCATTTT. Protein sequence: CASTEGDGQPQHF.

J is TRBJ1-5 and V is TRBV5-1; D possibly corresponds to TRBD1 (6 bases). The CDR3 totals 14 residues. Germline V gives CDR1 SGHRS, CDR2 YFSETQ. The V and J ends lost 4 bases and 5 bases respectively, with 13 bases between them. Here the CDR3 reads CASSEQGVHQPQHF. The CDR3 DNA reads as TGCGCCAGCAGCGAACAGGGAGTCCATCAGCCCCAGCATTTT.

The gene calls are TRBV30 and TRBJ1-5; D remains ambiguous. Per germline, CDR1 GTSNPN and CDR2 SVGIG (reference sequence). CDR3 length: 13 amino acids. V lost 0 bases, J lost 4 bases, and 7 bases lay in between. DNA for the CDR3: TGTGCCTGGAGTGTGGGAGATAATCAGCCCCAGCATTTT. Protein: CAWSVGDNQPQHF. Full variable domain (remainder filled in from reference TRBV30 and TRBJ1-5): SQTIHQWPATLVQPVGSPLSLECTVEGTSNPNLYWYRQAAGRGLQLLFYSVGIGQISSEVPQNLSASRPQDRQFILSSKKLLLSDSGFYLCAWSVGDNQPQHFGDGTRLSIL.

The CDR3 DNA reads as TGTGCCTCACAGGGCGGAGACACAGATACGCAGTATTTT. Translating gives CASQGGDTDTQYF. The V gene is TRBV10-3, the J gene TRBJ2-3; perhaps TRBD1 as D (6 bases). This CDR3 spans 13 amino acids. V dropped 11 bases and J dropped 2 bases, with 14 bases sitting between them. The germline CDR1 and CDR2 sequences are ENHRY and SYGVKD.

V and J are TRBV7-9 and TRBJ1-1; TRBD1 aligns across 8 bases. The CDR3 has 15 amino acids. V shed 1 base, J shed 1 base, and the junction held 2 bases outside the gene matches. Germline CDR1 and CDR2: SEHNR and FQNEAQ (reference sequence). CDR3 coding DNA: TGTGCCAGCAGCTTAGATGGGACAGGGAACACTGAAGCTTTCTTT. Residues: CASSLDGTGNTEAFF.